These 23 T cell receptor beta chains came from one sample sequenced in a study of T cells in Graves' hyperthyroidism and ophthalmopathy. TCR beta CDR3 region amplification was performed from RNA transcripts. TCR CDR3 regions were first amplified by RT-PCR with HTBI primers. One entry per CDR3 protein, called by TCRdb with MiXCR from the multiplex PCR reads. In the table there are 600,000 to 700,000 distinct CDR3 sequences, roughly 46% of which are singletons. The sample consisted of peripheral blood or thyroid tissue (not recorded which). The source is an adult man with Graves' disease, either hyperthyroidism or ophthalmopathy (not recorded which).

In this sample, this clonotype turned up a few times. The chain couples TRBV7-9 to TRBJ2-5; D may be TRBD1 (5 bases). The CDR3 sequence is 12 residues long. Trimming stripped 8 bases from V and 4 bases from J, with 11 bases between. Germline CDR1 and CDR2: SEHNR and FQNEAQ (reference sequence). CDR3 bases: TGTGCCAGCGGACCAGGGTTAGAGACCCAGTACTTC. It codes for CASGPGLETQYF.

This clonotype has at least ten counts. The gene calls are TRBV29-1 and TRBJ2-7, with a weak D call TRBD2 (6 bases). Germline CDR1 SQVTM, CDR2 ANQGSEA. Trimming removed 4 bases at V and 6 bases at J, with 16 bases between. This CDR3 comprises 13 residues. CDR3 region: CSVGYFRGFEQYF. CDR3 DNA: TGCAGCGTTGGGTACTTTCGGGGGTTCGAGCAGTACTTC.

The V call is TRBV2, the J call TRBJ1-2; D unresolved. The V end was cut by 3 bases, the J end by 2 bases, with 13 bases between. The CDR3 is 15 residues long. Germline V gene lookup returns CDR1 SNHLY and CDR2 FYNNEI. The CDR3 here is CASSEAGFGNYGYTF. The CDR3, as DNA: TGTGCCAGCAGTGAGGCCGGTTTCGGGAACTATGGCTACACCTTC.

CDR3 in DNA: TGTGCCAGCAGTTACTCCGGGACAGGGGTCAATCAGCCCCAGCATTTT. Translation gives CASSYSGTGVNQPQHF. V gene TRBV2 combines with J gene TRBJ1-5, with 10 bases identical to TRBD1. This CDR3 spans 16 amino acids. Unmatched junction bases numbered 7, after V lost 5 bases and J lost 3 bases. In germline, CDR1 is SNHLY, CDR2 FYNNEI.

This clonotype has ten or more counts. The chain couples TRBV7-9 to TRBJ1-6; D unresolved. This CDR3 spans 12 amino acids. V was cut by 4 bases and J by 8 bases, with 6 bases left in between. Germline V gene data show CDR1 as SEHNR and CDR2 as FQNEAQ (reference sequence). The CDR3 here is CASSYNHSPLHF. The CDR3, as DNA: TGTGCCAGCAGCTATAACCATTCACCCCTCCACTTT. The full variable domain, completed using reference TRBV7-9 and TRBJ1-6, is DTGVSQNPRHKITKRGQNVTFRCDPISEHNRLYWYRQTLGQGPEFLTYFQNEAQLEKSRLLSDRFSAERPKGSFSTLEIQRTEQGDSAMYLCASSYNHSPLHFGNGTRLTVT.

The CDR3 here is CASSLVHGANVLTF. The CDR3 region has the DNA TGTGCCAGCAGCTTAGTTCACGGGGCCAACGTCCTGACTTTC. The chain joins TRBV7-2 to TRBJ2-6; D unclear. CDR1 SGHTA and CDR2 FQGNSA come from the germline V gene. V was clipped by 1 base and J by 4 bases, with 5 bases between them. The length of the CDR3 is 14 residues.

In this sample, this clonotype turned up a few times. The chain combines TRBV20-1 with TRBJ2-5; 12 bases map to TRBD2. This CDR3 is built from 16 residues. The V and J ends lost 5 bases and 6 bases, in that order; junction bases with no gene match: 13. Germline CDR1 is DFQATT and CDR2 is SNEGSKA (reference sequence). CDR3 amino acids: CSAQEVGLAGSKTQYF. The DNA for the CDR3 is TGCAGTGCTCAAGAGGTGGGACTAGCGGGTAGTAAGACCCAGTACTTC.

This rearrangement joins TRBV20-1 to TRBJ2-5; TRBD2 might be the D (6 bases). Germline assignment: CDR1 DFQATT and CDR2 SNEGSKA (reference sequence). With 7 bases removed from V and 8 bases from J, the gap between germline ends came to 17 bases. CDR3 length: 12 amino acids. CDR3 region: CSVSEGLGTQYF. Written as DNA, the CDR3 is TGCAGTGTCTCGGAGGGCCTGGGAACCCAGTACTTC.

In regard to this clonotype: A much larger clone lies a single base off, so this may be a read error. The chain recombines TRBV20-1 with TRBJ2-7; TRBD1 or TRBD2 may be the D gene (6 bases each). The germline V gene has CDR1 DFQATT and CDR2 SNEGSKA (reference sequence). The CDR3 consists of 14 residues. Trimming pared 6 bases from V and 3 bases from J, leaving 18 bases between. The CDR3 DNA follows: TGCAGTGCCGAACAGGGACTGGGTGTCTACGAGCAGTACTTC. Its protein product is CSAEQGLGVYEQYF.

The J gene is TRBJ2-5, the V gene TRBV25-1, with D unresolved. This CDR3 contains 11 residues. Germline V lookup: CDR1 MGHDK, CDR2 SYGVNS. The CDR3 nucleotides are TGTGCAGCCCCTCAGGCGGAGACCCAGTACTTC. Translated, it gives CAAPQAETQYF.

This clonotype was recorded many times. The chain joins TRBV5-4 to TRBJ2-7; TRBD1 matches 8 bases. Germline values: CDR1 SGHNT, CDR2 YYREEE (reference sequence). CDR3 length equals 12 residues. Trimming at V came to 4 bases and at J to 6 bases, leaving 3 bases not matched to a gene. The CDR3 reads CASSQDRVEQYF. The CDR3, as DNA: TGTGCCAGCAGCCAGGACAGGGTCGAGCAGTACTTC.

This clonotype was seen only a few times. The rearrangement joins TRBV7-2 to TRBJ2-5; 9 positions agree with TRBD2. The CDR3 consists of 14 residues. J was trimmed by 1 base and V by 5 bases; bases with no gene match: 2. Germline V gene lookup returns CDR1 SGHTA and CDR2 FQGNSA. DNA of the CDR3: TGTGCCAGCAGCGCTAGCGGGGCCCAAGAGACCCAGTACTTC. Protein: CASSASGAQETQYF.

In this sample, this clonotype turned up once. This chain joins TRBV25-1 and TRBJ1-6, with D possibly TRBD1 on 6 matching bases. The V and J ends lost 4 bases and 8 bases respectively, with 12 bases between them. The germline gives CDR1 MGHDK, CDR2 SYGVNS. CDR3 length: 14 amino acids. CDR3 nucleotide sequence: TGTGCCAGCAGTGCCTCAGGGGACGATTCACCCCTCCACTTT. Protein sequence: CASSASGDDSPLHF. The complete variable domain, with remaining parts taken from reference TRBV25-1 and TRBJ1-6, reads EADIYQTPRYLVIGTGKKITLECSQTMGHDKMYWYQQDPGMELHLIHYSYGVNSTEKGDLSSESTVSRIRTEHFPLTLESARPSHTSQYLCASSASGDDSPLHFGNGTRLTVT.

This sequence joins TRBV29-1 and TRBJ1-2, with unresolved D. The germline V and J ends were trimmed by 4 bases and 7 bases, with 16 bases remaining between them. Germline CDR1 SQVTM, CDR2 ANQGSEA. The CDR3 totals 13 residues. CDR3 in DNA: TGCAGCGTTGTCAGGACCGGGGAGAGTGGCTACACCTTC. Its protein product is CSVVRTGESGYTF.

Turning to this clonotype: This could be a read error, since a much larger clone is one nucleotide away. The chain links TRBV29-1 to TRBJ2-5; D is unclear. Trimming stripped 7 bases from V and 4 bases from J, with 19 bases between. In germline, CDR1 is SQVTM, CDR2 ANQGSEA. CDR3 length equals 14 residues. In nucleotides, the CDR3 is TGCAGCGCGTCCTCGGGCGCGATCCGAGAGACCCAGTACTTC. This gives the protein CSASSGAIRETQYF.

The gene calls are TRBV29-1 and TRBJ1-2; 7 bases are shared with TRBD1. This CDR3 is 13 amino acids long. Germline V gene sequence: CDR1 SQVTM, CDR2 ANQGSEA. Unmatched junction bases numbered 6, after V lost 3 bases and J lost 5 bases. The CDR3 DNA reads TGCAGCGTTGATGACAGGGCTGGATATGGCTACACCTTC. The encoded protein is CSVDDRAGYGYTF.

The chain combines TRBV7-4 with TRBJ1-1; D remains unclear. V dropped 0 bases and J dropped 4 bases, with 9 bases sitting between them. From germline, CDR1 is SGHVT and CDR2 SQSDAQ. The length of the CDR3 is 14 residues. CDR3 in amino acids: CASSLAVGVTEAFF. CDR3 nucleotide sequence: TGTGCCAGCAGCTTAGCAGTTGGGGTCACTGAAGCTTTCTTT.

This chain joins TRBV7-9 and TRBJ1-5; tentative D call: TRBD1 (5 bases). The V gene lost 2 bases and the J gene lost 5 bases, with 13 bases spanning the gap. The CDR3 contains 15 residues. CDR1 is SEHNR and CDR2 is FQNEAQ in the germline V gene (reference sequence). The CDR3 nucleotides read TGTGCCAGCAGCTTATATGGGGGATCTGATCAGCCCCAGCATTTT. It specifies CASSLYGGSDQPQHF.

This clonotype came up many times. The genes are TRBV15 and TRBJ1-4, with D possibly being TRBD1 (5 bases). CDR1 LNHNV and CDR2 YYDKDF come from the germline V gene (reference sequence). V was trimmed by 0 bases and J by 5 bases, leaving 7 bases between them. This CDR3 region has 14 residues. The CDR3 loop is CATSRERGNEKLFF. In DNA form, the CDR3 reads TGTGCCACCAGCAGAGAGAGGGGCAATGAAAAACTGTTTTTT.

There are a few counts of this clonotype. The genes are TRBV7-9 and TRBJ2-5, with TRBD2 identical over 10 bases. Germline assignment: CDR1 SEHNR and CDR2 FQNEAQ (reference sequence). CDR3 length: 17 amino acids. V was clipped by 4 bases and J by 4 bases; unmatched bases: 12. This chain's CDR3 is CASSSIPPSGRGETQYF. CDR3 nucleotide sequence: TGTGCCAGCAGCTCAATACCCCCTAGCGGGAGAGGAGAGACCCAGTACTTC.

This rearrangement joins TRBV29-1 to TRBJ1-4; D may be TRBD1 (5 bases). V was shortened by 8 bases and J by 4 bases, with 14 bases between the two germline ends. The CDR3 length is 13 residues. Per germline, CDR1 SQVTM and CDR2 ANQGSEA. The CDR3 bases are TGCAGCTTGAAGACGGGGGTTAATGAAAAACTGTTTTTT. It encodes CSLKTGVNEKLFF.

This clonotype was observed at least ten times. This chain links TRBV7-8 with TRBJ2-5, with unresolved D. Germline loops: CDR1 SGHVS, CDR2 FQNEAQ. The CDR3 length is 16 residues. Between the trimmed V and J ends, which lost 1 base and 0 bases, there was a span of 12 bases. The CDR3 is CASSLVGQRYQETQYF. Here the CDR3 DNA reads TGTGCCAGCAGCTTAGTCGGGCAGAGGTACCAAGAGACCCAGTACTTC.

As for this clonotype: At one end, the junction sequence differs from germline, possibly due to a read error. This chain links TRBV10-2 with TRBJ2-7; D unclear. Germline CDR1 is WSHSY and CDR2 is SAAADI. The CDR3 sequence is 13 residues long. CDR3 DNA sequence: TGTGCCAGCAGTTACCCAGCTGGTCTCGAGCAGTACTTC. Protein: CASSYPAGLEQYF.